This T cell receptor beta chain was observed in a study of PD-1 blockade in mismatch repair-deficient tumors listed by TCRdb under 2017. In terms of the full investigation: The trial enrolled some 90 consecutive patients with about a dozen mismatch repair-deficient cancer types between September 2013 and September 2016, all previously treated and progressing. Tumor-associated T cell clones were tracked in the peripheral blood of patients responding to PD-1 blockade by deep sequencing of TCR CDR3 regions.

For every enrolled patient, mismatch repair deficiency was confirmed by either polymerase chain reaction or immunohistochemistry. TCR sequencing was carried out for a few patients who responded to pembrolizumab therapy. In the phase II trial, pembrolizumab PD-1 blockade was tested prospectively in advanced mismatch repair-deficient cancers, no matter which tissue of origin the cancers came from. Peripheral blood T cell samples were serially collected before and at multiple times after PD-1 blockade was started. Blood sampling times were expressed in weeks after the first pembrolizumab dose. Libraries came from the immunoSEQ multiplex PCR assay. What TCRdb holds here is the immuneACCESS table cut down to in-frame rearrangements. Part of the clones is not present; checked against another copy, under half of the missing clones reflect an unresolved V gene, and the others are unexplained. The sample table holds 100,000 to 150,000 clones, of which 86% were seen once. The ten biggest clones cover about 13% of the sample.

Findings and caveats that apply to the study as a whole: Rapid expansion after pembrolizumab followed by contraction, generally before radiologic responses, was shown by tumor-resident clones, which were often undetectable in blood before treatment.

The CDR3 runs 18 residues from the cysteine to the phenylalanine. Only the CDR3 DNA stays, 54 bases, in frame from base 1. Ends trimmed: V by 5 bases, J by 0 bases; bases unmatched to a gene: 15. The germline V gene encodes CDR1 SEHNR and CDR2 FQNEAQ (reference sequence). For this clone: The clone's antigen remains unknown. Base qualities are not provided; no much larger clone lies one nucleotide away.

The sequence is built from TRBV7-9 and TRBJ2-7; 8 bases in between match TRBD1. The source of this sequence is an adult with mismatch repair-deficient cancer. The sample was peripheral blood, taken 44 weeks after starting pembrolizumab. In nucleotides, the sequence is TGTGCCAGCAGCCTCTGGACAGGGATCGAAACACGCTCCTACGAGCAGTACTTC. The translation is CASSLWTGIETRSYEQYF. The full variable domain, with segments outside the CDR3 supplied by the reference TRBV7-9 and TRBJ2-7 proteins, appears as DTGVSQNPRHKITKRGQNVTFRCDPISEHNRLYWYRQTLGQGPEFLTYFQNEAQLEKSRLLSDRFSAERPKGSFSTLEIQRTEQGDSAMYLCASSLWTGIETRSYEQYFGPGTRLTVT.